This passage covers 18 T cell receptor beta chains from one sample sequenced in a study of cytomegalovirus exposure and HLA in healthy donors. The PCR ran on 60 Vbeta and 13 Jbeta primers. Profiling relied on immunoSEQ multiplex PCR, and the TCRdb table lists in-frame clones only, not all of them. The sample lists more than 100,000 clones, under 10% occurring once. Sequences were obtained from PBMCs. These receptors originate from a middle-aged woman in good health and CMV-seropositive.

The sample holds a few counts of this clone. The rearrangement uses TRBV7-8 and TRBJ2-1; 8 nucleotides align to TRBD1. J gave up 12 bases and V 2 bases, and 18 bases lay outside the gene matches. Per germline, CDR1 SGHVS and CDR2 FQNEAQ. The CDR3 loop spans 17 amino acids. CDR3 in DNA: TGTGCCAGCAGCTTATTGAGTGGACAGGGTGAGGTAGAGGGGCAGTTCTTC. This encodes CASSLLSGQGEVEGQFF.

The table lists this clone with a few counts. This chain links TRBV19 with TRBJ1-5, with 7 bases matching TRBD1. The CDR3 is 16 amino acids. The germline V gene has CDR1 LNHDA and CDR2 SQIVND (reference sequence). The V segment lost 3 bases and the J segment 4 bases; nucleotides outside the gene matches: 9. The CDR3 here is CASSMEDRSGNQPQHF. For the CDR3, the DNA is TGTGCCAGTAGTATGGAGGACAGGAGCGGTAATCAGCCCCAGCATTTT.

This clone has more than one count but fewer than ten. The CDR3 sequence is CSVDQLGQGSYYGYTF. In DNA, the CDR3 is TGCAGCGTTGATCAATTGGGACAGGGCTCGTACTATGGCTACACCTTC. This sequence joins TRBV29-1 and TRBJ1-2; 9 bases fit TRBD1. This CDR3 is built from 16 residues. Germline V lookup: CDR1 SQVTM, CDR2 ANQGSEA. With 3 bases clipped from V and 3 bases from J, the junction kept 11 bases outside the gene matches.

In its sample, this clone was seen a few times. The rearrangement links TRBV7-2 to TRBJ1-3, with D unclear. The V and J ends lost 1 base and 2 bases respectively, with 3 bases between them. The CDR3 covers 13 residues. Per the germline V gene, CDR1 is SGHTA and CDR2 is FQGNSA. For the CDR3, the DNA is TGTGCCAGCAGCTTAGTCACTGGAAACACCATATATTTT. Translated, it gives CASSLVTGNTIYF.

The CDR3 region has the DNA TGTGCCAGCAGCCTCTACAATGAGCAGTTCTTC. Its translation is CASSLYNEQFF. The chain carries TRBV5-8 and TRBJ2-1; D call uncertain. This CDR3 region has 11 residues. Germline assignment: CDR1 SGHTS and CDR2 YDEGEE. With 4 bases removed from V and 3 bases from J, the gap between germline ends came to 2 bases. Based on the CDR3 plus reference TRBV5-8 and TRBJ2-1, the full variable domain is EAGVTQSPTHLIKTRGQQATLRCSPISGHTSVYWYQQALGLGLQFLLWYDEGEERNRGNFPPRFSGRQFPNYSSELNVNALELEDSALYLCASSLYNEQFFGPGTRLTVL.

V and J are TRBV19 and TRBJ2-1; D is perhaps TRBD1 (6 bases). Germline V gene sequence: CDR1 LNHDA, CDR2 SQIVND (reference sequence). The V end was cut by 4 bases, the J end by 4 bases, with 20 bases between. The CDR3 extends over 17 amino acids. CDR3 DNA sequence: TGTGCCAGTAGTACACCCCGGACAGCAAACCTTTACAATGAGCAGTTCTTC. Translated: CASSTPRTANLYNEQFF. The full variable domain, its missing parts supplied by reference TRBV19 and TRBJ2-1, is DGGITQSPKYLFRKEGQNVTLSCEQNLNHDAMYWYRQDPGQGLRLIYYSQIVNDFQKGDIAEGYSVSREKKESFPLTVTSAQKNPTAFYLCASSTPRTANLYNEQFFGPGTRLTVL.

The CDR3 DNA reads as TGTGCCAGCAGTGCAAAACCGGGACTAGCGGGGGAAGAGACCCAGTACTTC. Translating gives CASSAKPGLAGEETQYF. The V and J genes are TRBV6-1 and TRBJ2-5, with TRBD2 matching over 14 bases. The germline CDR1 and CDR2 sequences are MNHNS and SASEGT. The CDR3 has 17 amino acids. Trimming at V came to 4 bases and at J to 3 bases, leaving 7 bases not matched to a gene.

This chain uses TRBV6-1 with TRBJ1-5; 7 nucleotides line up with TRBD1. In germline, CDR1 is MNHNS, CDR2 SASEGT. V was clipped by 2 bases and J by 4 bases; unmatched bases: 17. This CDR3 is built from 19 residues. Here the CDR3 DNA reads TGTGCCAGCAGTGAAAATCCCTTTGAAGGAGGGGGCCGAAATCAGCCCCAGCATTTT. As protein: CASSENPFEGGGRNQPQHF.

The chain links TRBV5-1 to TRBJ1-2, with D perhaps TRBD1 (5 bases). Trimming pared 1 base from V and 8 bases from J, leaving 18 bases between. CDR3 length: 15 residues. Per germline, CDR1 SGHRS and CDR2 YFSETQ. The CDR3 sequence is CASSLFSLDSSGYTF. The CDR3 DNA reads TGCGCCAGCAGCTTGTTTAGCCTCGACAGTAGCGGCTACACCTTC.

This clone was observed a few times. The chain recombines TRBV5-1 with TRBJ2-3, with a weak D call TRBD1 (6 bases). The CDR3 length is 14 residues. V dropped 4 bases and J dropped 4 bases, with 13 bases sitting between them. Germline V gene sequence: CDR1 SGHRS, CDR2 YFSETQ. The DNA of the CDR3 is TGCGCCAGCAGCCCGACAGGTAGCCCAGATACGCAGTATTTT. This sequence encodes CASSPTGSPDTQYF.

The chain couples TRBV25-1 to TRBJ1-1, with 9 nucleotides matching TRBD1. Germline CDR1 is MGHDK and CDR2 is SYGVNS. The CDR3 sequence is 16 residues long. Germline trimming cut 6 bases from V and 3 bases from J; bases unmatched to any gene: 11. In nucleotides, the CDR3 is TGTGCCAGCAGAAATAACAGGGGGCCGTGGGACACTGAAGCTTTCTTT. It specifies CASRNNRGPWDTEAFF.

This clone was observed a few times. This chain links TRBV6-5 with TRBJ1-1, with TRBD1 identical over 7 bases. This CDR3 has 15 residues. The germline V gene has CDR1 MNHEY and CDR2 SVGAGI. Unmatched junction bases numbered 8, after V lost 2 bases and J lost 5 bases. CDR3 bases: TGTGCCAGCAGTTACGATAGGGGGCAGGGAACTGAAGCTTTCTTT. This translates into CASSYDRGQGTEAFF.

This clone was observed a handful of times. V gene TRBV5-1 combines with J gene TRBJ2-1, with a possible D match to TRBD2 (5 bases). V was pared by 0 bases and J by 0 bases, with 10 bases between. The CDR3 length is 16 residues. CDR1 is SGHRS and CDR2 is YFSETQ in the germline V gene. As DNA, the CDR3 is TGCGCCAGCAGCTTGGGCACTAGGAGCTCCTACAATGAGCAGTTCTTC. Translation gives CASSLGTRSSYNEQFF. The entire variable domain, with the rest obtained from reference TRBV5-1 and TRBJ2-1, is as follows: KAGVTQTPRYLIKTRGQQVTLSCSPISGHRSVSWYQQTPGQGLQFLFEYFSETQRNKGNFPGRFSGRQFSNSRSEMNVSTLELGDSALYLCASSLGTRSSYNEQFFGPGTRLTVL.

This clone was seen more than once but under ten times. The chain recombines TRBV6-4 with TRBJ1-3; D call uncertain. Trimming removed 2 bases at V and 0 bases at J, with 8 bases between. CDR1 and CDR2 from the germline V gene are MRHNA and SNTAGT. CDR3 length: 15 amino acids. DNA of the CDR3: TGTGCCAGCAGTGACCTACAGAGCTCTGGAAACACCATATATTTT. This gives the protein CASSDLQSSGNTIYF.

Only a few counts were recorded for this clone. V usage is TRBV19 and J usage is TRBJ1-1; D is ambiguous. The V gene's germline CDR1 is LNHDA and CDR2 SQIVND (reference sequence). CDR3 length: 12 amino acids. Trimming took off 4 bases at V and 4 bases at J, with 7 bases between the two ends. The DNA of the CDR3 is TGTGCCAGTAGTAACCGGGGCACTGAAGCTTTCTTT. Encoded protein: CASSNRGTEAFF.

The chain has TRBV11-1 and TRBJ2-1; D gene unclear. V was trimmed by 5 bases and J by 12 bases, leaving 26 bases between them. Germline V gives CDR1 SGHAT, CDR2 FQDESV (reference sequence). The CDR3 length is 16 residues. CDR3 DNA sequence: TGTGCCAGCAGCCCAGAATCGGCCCTCTCGCGCTCAGGGCAGTTCTTC. It specifies CASSPESALSRSGQFF. The whole variable domain, filled in from reference TRBV11-1 and TRBJ2-1, reads EAEVAQSPRYKITEKSQAVAFWCDPISGHATLYWYRQILGQGPELLVQFQDESVVDDSQLPKDRFSAERLKGVDSTLKIQPAELGDSAMYLCASSPESALSRSGQFFGPGTRLTVL.

There are a few counts of this clone. This CDR3 is CASSVNPGVGDTQYF. The CDR3 DNA reads TGTGCCAGCAGCGTAAACCCCGGGGTTGGAGATACGCAGTATTTT. This chain uses TRBV9 with TRBJ2-3, with a possible D match to TRBD2 (5 bases). The CDR3 runs 15 residues. CDR1 is SGDLS, CDR2 YYNGEE, per germline. V was shortened by 1 base and J by 5 bases, with 14 bases between the two germline ends.

This clone was seen more than once but under ten times. The rearrangement links TRBV19 to TRBJ1-6, with 9 bases that match TRBD1. This CDR3 has 16 residues. After removal of 3 bases from V and 9 bases from J, the junction contained 9 bases not matched to a gene. Germline CDR1 LNHDA, CDR2 SQIVND (reference sequence). In nucleotides, the CDR3 is TGTGCCAGTAGTATTTTACCGGGACAGGGTACTTCACCCCTCCACTTT. It encodes CASSILPGQGTSPLHF. The full variable domain, completed using reference TRBV19 and TRBJ1-6, is DGGITQSPKYLFRKEGQNVTLSCEQNLNHDAMYWYRQDPGQGLRLIYYSQIVNDFQKGDIAEGYSVSREKKESFPLTVTSAQKNPTAFYLCASSILPGQGTSPLHFGNGTRLTVT.